Listed below are T cell receptor beta chains from one sample, sequenced in a study of T cell responses to AZD1222 COVID-19 vaccine. Sequencing was performed with immunoSEQ multiplex PCR; in TCRdb, only in-frame clones are kept and a portion is missing. The sample records about 160,000 clones, 88% being singletons. The specimen was peripheral blood, collected 28 days after the second AZD1222 dose. These receptors came from an adult who received the AZD1222 COVID-19 vaccine. The CDR3 runs from the conserved cysteine through the conserved F or W. Each record gives: CDR3 length, J gene, D gene, V gene, clone size, CDR3 protein, CDR3 DNA. The D gene is left open where the match is weak. The size entry is marked missing in some rows and otherwise reads once, few, many or a size class.

13	TRBJ1-4	.	TRBV11-2	.	CASSTLRGEKLFF	TGTGCCAGCAGCACCCTGCGGGGTGAAAAACTGTTTTTT
14	TRBJ1-2	.	TRBV6-5	.	CASSYSGVNNGYTF	TGTGCCAGCAGTTACTCCGGGGTGAATAATGGCTACACCTTC
12	TRBJ2-5	.	TRBV29-1	.	CSAGSGRETQYF	TGCAGCGCCGGATCAGGGCGGGAGACCCAGTACTTC
16	TRBJ1-1	.	TRBV5-5	.	CASSLVPGVPNTEAFF	TGTGCCAGCAGCTTGGTACCAGGGGTACCCAACACTGAAGCTTTCTTT
11	TRBJ1-2	.	TRBV30	few	CAWSQGQIHTF	TGTGCCTGGAGTCAAGGACAGATCCACACCTTC
16	TRBJ1-3	.	TRBV6-1	few	CASSEAQLISGNTIYF	TGTGCCAGCAGTGAAGCACAGCTGATCTCTGGAAACACCATATATTTT
11	TRBJ1-1	.	TRBV7-9	.	CASSPGTEAFF	TGTGCCAGCAGTCCCGGGACAGAAGCTTTCTTT
13	TRBJ1-2	TRBD1	TRBV30	.	CAWSRDRGEGYTF	TGTGCCTGGAGCCGGGACAGAGGGGAGGGCTACACCTTC
15	TRBJ1-2	.	TRBV2	.	CASSAPGVPPSGYTF	TGTGCCAGCAGTGCTCCAGGGGTTCCCCCCAGTGGCTACACCTTC
14	TRBJ2-7	.	TRBV13	.	CASSLSGRDYEQYF	TGTGCCAGCAGCTTATCGGGTAGGGACTACGAGCAGTACTTC